The rows below give T cell receptor beta chains drawn from one sample of a study of response to subunit inactivated influenza vaccine. TCRdb itself ran the RT-PCR reads through MiXCR, one entry per CDR3 protein. The sample lists 500,000 or so distinct CDR3 sequences, about 17% occurring once. The sample was CD4+ T cells sorted from PBMCs, taken less than 30 months after vaccination. These receptors were collected from a man aged 45 to 70 who received an inactivated influenza vaccine. The CDR3 runs from the conserved cysteine through the conserved F or W. D genes are given only for firm matches. Only some rows state a clone size, as once, few, many or a class for expanded clones.

v_gene	j_gene	abundance	d_gene	CDR3aa	CDR3nt
TRBV5-1	TRBJ2-4	.	TRBD1	CASSTGQGSSYTKNIQYF	TGCGCCAGCAGCACGGGACAGGGTTCTTCATATACCAAAAACATTCAGTACTTC
TRBV10-2	TRBJ1-5	many	.	CASTDIPNQPQHF	TGCGCCAGCACGGACATCCCCAATCAGCCCCAGCATTTT
TRBV5-1	TRBJ2-1	few	.	CASSPRTQQTGEQFF	TGCGCCAGCAGCCCCCGAACCCAGCAGACGGGTGAGCAGTTCTTC
TRBV12-3/TRBV12-4	TRBJ2-3	.	.	CASSLSRPDTQYF	TGTGCCAGCAGTTTAAGCCGCCCCGATACGCAGTATTTT
TRBV29-1	TRBJ2-7	few	TRBD1	CSVRQGVGSWGYEQYF	TGCAGCGTCAGACAGGGCGTGGGATCGTGGGGCTACGAGCAGTACTTC
TRBV20-1	TRBJ2-7	many	TRBD1	CSARGGDDRGPDEQYF	TGCAGTGCCCGAGGAGGGGATGACAGGGGTCCCGACGAGCAGTACTTC
TRBV5-4	TRBJ2-4	.	.	CASSNGGGRAKNIQYF	TGTGCCAGCAGCAATGGAGGGGGGCGTGCCAAAAACATTCAGTACTTC
TRBV5-6	TRBJ1-3	.	.	CASLGGPSGNTIYF	TGTGCCAGCCTAGGAGGCCCCTCTGGAAACACCATATATTTT
TRBV4-1	TRBJ1-1	few	.	CASSQVDRSDTEAFF	TGCGCCAGCAGCCAAGTGGACAGATCAGACACTGAAGCTTTCTTT
TRBV7-2	TRBJ2-3	many	TRBD1	CASSPRTGMTDTQYF	TGTGCCAGCAGCCCAAGGACAGGGATGACAGATACGCAGTATTTT
TRBV10-3	TRBJ2-1	many	.	CAISPQGVGGNEQFF	TGTGCCATCAGTCCTCAGGGAGTTGGTGGCAATGAGCAGTTCTTC
TRBV5-1	TRBJ2-7	.	TRBD1	CASSLGHGQGASREQYF	TGCGCCAGCAGCTTAGGTCACGGACAGGGGGCGTCCCGCGAGCAGTACTTC
TRBV7-2	TRBJ2-5	once	.	CASSLVIGETQYF	TGTGCCAGCAGCTTAGTCATCGGAGAAACCCAGTACTTC
TRBV7-2	TRBJ2-1	.	.	CASSEYRAEQFF	TGTGCCAGCAGCGAATACAGGGCTGAGCAGTTCTTC
TRBV20-1	TRBJ2-7	few	TRBD2	CSAQVAGSYEQYF	TGCAGTGCTCAGGTAGCGGGGTCCTACGAGCAGTACTTC
TRBV6-2/TRBV6-3	TRBJ2-5	few	TRBD2	CATRSRGLEETQYF	TGTGCCACCAGAAGCCGTGGACTAGAAGAGACCCAGTACTTC
TRBV29-1	TRBJ2-2	.	.	CSAVADTNTGELFF	TGCAGCGCCGTTGCGGACACGAACACCGGGGAGCTGTTTTTT
TRBV29-1	TRBJ1-2	few	TRBD1	CSVAVGQGAKGYTF	TGCAGCGTTGCTGTTGGACAGGGGGCGAAAGGCTACACCTTC
TRBV28	TRBJ1-2	.	.	CASSSSGWRGKTSNYGYTF	TGTGCCAGCAGTAGCTCTGGTTGGAGGGGGAAAACTTCTAACTATGGCTACACCTTC
TRBV20-1	TRBJ1-1	.	.	CSARQEGMNTEAFF	TGCAGTGCTAGACAGGAGGGCATGAACACTGAAGCTTTCTTT
TRBV7-8	TRBJ2-5	.	TRBD1	CASSTRDRGETQYF	TGTGCCAGCAGCACCCGGGACAGGGGAGAGACCCAGTACTTC
TRBV5-1	TRBJ2-7	few	.	CASSLAGPAYEQYF	TGCGCCAGCAGCTTGGCGGGGCCCGCCTACGAGCAGTACTTC
TRBV7-3	TRBJ2-1	.	TRBD2	CASSLTLLAGGQNEQFF	TGTGCCAGCAGCTTAACGCTACTAGCGGGAGGGCAAAATGAGCAGTTCTTC
TRBV11-2	TRBJ2-7	few	.	CASSSFRGGYEQYF	TGTGCCAGCAGCTCTTTTAGGGGTGGGTACGAGCAGTACTTC
TRBV28	TRBJ2-7	.	.	CAGKDPNTYEQYF	TGTGCCGGCAAGGACCCCAATACCTACGAGCAGTACTTC
TRBV2	TRBJ1-1	many	.	CASSDLARNTEAFF	TGTGCCAGCAGTGATTTGGCCAGGAACACTGAAGCTTTCTTT
TRBV4-1	TRBJ1-2	few	.	CASSPTPGVGYGYTF	TGCGCCAGCAGTCCGACCCCCGGGGTGGGCTATGGCTACACCTTC
TRBV20-1	TRBJ2-3	once	.	CSASPTSGGLGGTQYF	TGCAGTGCTAGCCCCACCTCGGGGGGCTTAGGGGGTACGCAGTATTTT
TRBV28	TRBJ2-4	.	.	CASSSRTTVRNIQYF	TGTGCCAGCAGTAGTAGGACGACAGTCAGGAACATTCAGTACTTC
TRBV7-2	TRBJ2-5	once	TRBD2	CASSTGLAVGQWETQYF	TGTGCCAGCAGCACGGGACTAGCAGTGGGTCAATGGGAGACCCAGTACTTC
TRBV4-2	TRBJ1-5	many	TRBD1	CASSQGGTGDQPQHF	TGTGCCAGCAGCCAAGGGGGGACAGGGGACCAGCCCCAGCATTTT
TRBV10-3	TRBJ1-1	.	TRBD1	CAISVGQGILGTEAFF	TGTGCCATCAGTGTGGGACAGGGGATATTAGGTACTGAAGCTTTCTTT
TRBV5-1	TRBJ1-1	few	.	CASSLQSGAMNTEAFF	TGCGCCAGCAGCTTGCAATCGGGGGCGATGAACACTGAAGCTTTCTTT